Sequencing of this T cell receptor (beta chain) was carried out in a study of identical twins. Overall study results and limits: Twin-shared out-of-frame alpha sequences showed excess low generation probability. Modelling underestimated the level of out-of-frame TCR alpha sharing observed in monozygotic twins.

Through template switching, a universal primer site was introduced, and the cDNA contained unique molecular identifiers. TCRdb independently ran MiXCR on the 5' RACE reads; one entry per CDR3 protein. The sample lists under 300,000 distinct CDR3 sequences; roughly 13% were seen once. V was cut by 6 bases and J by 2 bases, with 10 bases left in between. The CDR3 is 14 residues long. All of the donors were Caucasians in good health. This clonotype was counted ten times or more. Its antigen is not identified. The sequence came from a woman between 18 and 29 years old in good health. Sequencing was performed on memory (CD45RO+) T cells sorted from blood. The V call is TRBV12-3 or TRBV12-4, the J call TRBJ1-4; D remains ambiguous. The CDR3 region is CASSSPGTNEKLFF. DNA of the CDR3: TGTGCCAGCAGCTCCCCTGGGACTAATGAAAAACTGTTTTTT.